Listed below are T cell receptor beta chains from one sample, sequenced in a study of T cells after yellow fever vaccination. MiXCR was run by TCRdb on the 5' RACE reads, yielding one entry per CDR3 protein. There are 150,000 to 200,000 distinct CDR3 sequences in the sample; 9.5% to 11% occur only once, and about 40% lies in the top ten. The specimen comprised CD8+ T cells sorted from PBMCs, sampled 15 days after the yellow fever booster vaccination. Receptors were obtained from a man aged 18 to 29 who received the YFV17D yellow fever vaccine. Both conserved end residues are part of each CDR3. A D gene is named only where the DNA matches it firmly. Only part of the rows carry a size: once, few, many, or a class if the clone is expanded.

abundance	v_gene	d_gene	j_gene	CDR3aa	CDR3nt
many	TRBV4-3	.	TRBJ2-7	CASSQDFPGHEQYF	TGCGCCAGCAGCCAAGACTTCCCTGGCCACGAGCAGTACTTC
few	TRBV4-1	.	TRBJ2-4	CASSTSAKNIQYF	TGCGCCAGCAGTACTAGCGCCAAAAACATTCAGTACTTC
.	TRBV27	.	TRBJ1-4	CASRITRDPYEKLFF	TGTGCCAGCAGAATCACCCGGGACCCATATGAAAAACTGTTTTTT
few	TRBV7-8	.	TRBJ1-1	CASQIAPNTEAFF	TGTGCCAGCCAGATCGCTCCTAACACTGAAGCTTTCTTT
.	TRBV7-2	TRBD1	TRBJ1-2	CASSITGAPRGYTF	TGTGCCAGCAGCATCACAGGGGCACCTCGTGGCTACACCTTC
few	TRBV11-3	TRBD1	TRBJ2-5	CASSYRDSLGETQYF	TGTGCCAGCAGCTACCGGGACAGCCTTGGTGAGACCCAGTACTTC
few	TRBV9	TRBD1	TRBJ1-1	CASRDRDPNTEAFF	TGTGCCAGCAGAGACAGGGATCCGAACACTGAAGCTTTCTTT
.	TRBV12-3/TRBV12-4	.	TRBJ2-5	CASSLASGGETQYF	TGTGCCAGCAGTTTGGCCAGCGGAGGGGAGACCCAGTACTTC
.	TRBV30	.	TRBJ2-7	CAWSVRGPQEQYF	TGTGCCTGGAGTGTACGGGGGCCTCAAGAGCAGTACTTC
.	TRBV12-3/TRBV12-4	TRBD1	TRBJ1-1	CASSRGTVNTEAFF	TGTGCCAGCAGCCGAGGGACAGTGAACACTGAAGCTTTCTTT
few	TRBV7-9	.	TRBJ2-5	CASSLAQQAGEETQYF	TGTGCCAGCAGCTTAGCGCAGCAGGCCGGAGAAGAGACCCAGTACTTC
.	TRBV27	TRBD1	TRBJ1-5	CASSFGTDQPQHF	TGTGCCAGCAGTTTTGGGACAGATCAGCCCCAGCATTTT
few	TRBV4-1	TRBD1	TRBJ1-5	CASSHSGQVNQPQHF	TGCGCCAGCAGCCATTCGGGACAGGTCAATCAGCCCCAGCATTTT
few	TRBV7-9	TRBD1	TRBJ1-1	CASRDRDRSNTEAFF	TGTGCCAGCCGCGACAGGGACCGATCAAACACTGAAGCTTTCTTT
many	TRBV27	TRBD1	TRBJ1-5	CASSTDRDNQPQHF	TGTGCCAGCAGTACCGACAGGGACAATCAGCCCCAGCATTTT
medium-sized	TRBV29-1	.	TRBJ1-3	CSVEPGSGNTIYF	TGCAGCGTTGAACCAGGCTCTGGAAACACCATATATTTT
few	TRBV9	TRBD2	TRBJ2-3	CASSLRAGGTDTQYF	TGTGCCAGCAGCCTAAGGGCGGGGGGAACAGATACGCAGTATTTT
.	TRBV5-1	TRBD1	TRBJ1-1	CASSLGDRGTRTEAFF	TGCGCCAGCAGCTTGGGGGACAGGGGGACAAGGACTGAAGCTTTCTTT
.	TRBV7-2	.	TRBJ1-4	CASSLHPATNEKLFF	TGTGCCAGCAGCCTACACCCGGCAACTAATGAAAAACTGTTTTTT
many	TRBV7-6	TRBD1	TRBJ2-7	CASALETGPYSYEQYF	TGTGCCAGCGCCCTGGAGACAGGGCCTTACTCTTACGAGCAGTACTTC
many	TRBV4-3	.	TRBJ2-2	CASSQNGPGELFF	TGCGCCAGCAGCCAAAATGGCCCCGGGGAGCTGTTTTTT
.	TRBV5-1	.	TRBJ1-2	CASSFNEENYGYTF	TGCGCCAGCAGCTTCAATGAGGAGAATTATGGCTACACCTTC
few	TRBV3-1	.	TRBJ2-5	CASSHGTASQETQYF	TGTGCCAGCAGCCACGGAACAGCTTCCCAAGAGACCCAGTACTTC
.	TRBV7-6	TRBD2	TRBJ2-3	CASSLQRGGADTQYF	TGTGCCAGCAGCTTACAGCGGGGGGGCGCAGATACGCAGTATTTT